A selection of T cell receptor beta chains follows, all from one sample in a study of blood T cell repertoires in COVID-19. Sequenced by immunoSEQ multiplex PCR; TCRdb stores in-frame clones only, minus some. The sample has roughly 150,000 clones, just over 90% seen once; the top ten hold less than 2%. The material sequenced was peripheral blood. These receptors were collected from a woman aged 60 to 75 with COVID-19, enrolled during active disease. Both conserved end residues are trimmed from each CDR3. A D gene is named only where the DNA matches it firmly.

TRBD1,TRBJ1-2,12,TRBV18,ASSPGTGNYGYT
TRBD1,TRBJ1-5,13,TRBV5-1,ASSSGTGAGRPQH
TRBD1,TRBJ2-7,14,TRBV7-9,ASSSLSGQGPAEQY
.,TRBJ1-1,12,TRBV14,ASSRWAMNTEAF
.,TRBJ1-3,15,TRBV15,ATSRDRGSGRGNTIY
TRBD1,TRBJ1-4,9,TRBV12-3/TRBV12-4,AIRDREKLF
.,TRBJ1-1,12,TRBV18,ASSPAGVRGEAF
TRBD1,TRBJ2-7,13,TRBV6-2/TRBV6-3,ASSYRGQGWYEQY
.,TRBJ2-5,13,TRBV3-1/TRBV3-2,ASSSGESAQETQY
TRBD1,TRBJ1-3,18,TRBV19,ASSPRTGATLLSSGNTIY
TRBD1,TRBJ1-4,13,TRBV5-1,ASSLQGLKNEKLF
.,TRBJ1-6,14,TRBV11-2,ASSRKAGDYNSPLH
TRBD1,TRBJ1-4,12,TRBV6-5,ASSWDRINEKLF
TRBD1,TRBJ2-3,13,TRBV7-9,ASSLEWQGEVTQY
TRBD1,TRBJ1-1,13,TRBV13,ASSLTGTENTEAF
.,TRBJ2-1,12,TRBV6-5,ASSYSRTRDEQF
.,TRBJ1-2,14,TRBV27,ASSLSYRSHYYGYT
.,TRBJ1-5,12,TRBV6-5,ASSYRQGYQPQH
.,TRBJ2-3,14,TRBV11-3,ASSPRLTDHPDTQY
.,TRBJ1-2,10,TRBV5-8,ASSTGLYGYT
TRBD1,TRBJ1-1,13,TRBV27,ASSSDRGMNTEAF
.,TRBJ2-3,14,TRBV2,ASIREEGAPPDTQY
TRBD2,TRBJ2-1,14,TRBV5-1,ASSLVSSGGHNEQF
.,TRBJ1-6,12,TRBV7-2,ASSFKGGNSPLH
.,TRBJ2-1,13,TRBV7-2,ASSLLWGPGNEQF
.,TRBJ1-2,10,TRBV2,ASIERSRGYT
TRBD1,TRBJ2-7,13,TRBV14,ASSQTGTGGGEQY
TRBD1,TRBJ1-5,12,TRBV6-1,ASSWGQGDQPQH
.,TRBJ1-1,12,TRBV4-3,ASTWADSNTEAF
.,TRBJ2-1,13,TRBV21-1,ASSITGTLYNEQF
.,TRBJ1-2,10,TRBV6-1,ASSDTRYGYT
TRBD1,TRBJ1-4,12,TRBV19,ASSRGQESEKLF
TRBD1,TRBJ1-5,14,TRBV7-2,ASSPGPGQGQGPQH
TRBD1,TRBJ1-1,14,TRBV5-8,ASSLWGTGLNTEAF
.,TRBJ1-1,12,TRBV18,ASSREGTDTEAF
TRBD1,TRBJ1-2,12,TRBV9,AGNRDRGNYGYT
.,TRBJ1-2,12,TRBV7-9,ASSLMDGLYGYT
.,TRBJ1-5,12,TRBV4-1,ASSQMGGNQPQH
TRBD1,TRBJ1-1,11,TRBV12-3/TRBV12-4,ASSQDRGAEAF
TRBD2,TRBJ2-3,13,TRBV2,ASSGLAGGADTQY
.,TRBJ2-6,14,TRBV6-1,ASSDRVGAGANVLT
.,TRBJ2-6,13,TRBV25-1,ASSEFGSGANVLT
.,TRBJ2-2,14,TRBV10-3,AISGALARGTGELF
TRBD1,TRBJ2-1,13,TRBV19,ASKLSGTVYNEQF
.,TRBJ1-2,11,TRBV7-9,ASSLPNFYGYT
TRBD1,TRBJ1-1,14,TRBV11-3,ASSFSTGAGNTEAF
TRBD2,TRBJ2-7,14,TRBV4-3,ASSQTGGGSSYEQY
TRBD1,TRBJ2-7,12,TRBV5-1,ASSRRTGGYEQY
TRBD2,TRBJ2-2,13,TRBV5-1,ASTERGGRTGELF